This section outlines one TCR beta chain sequence together with its context. The same CDR3 can be traced to other DNA sequences in this sample. This entry is derived from a study of control samples from healthy donors and cancer patients. Data came from immunoSEQ multiplex PCR; TCRdb stores just in-frame clones and leaves some out. The sample lists fewer than 200,000 clones, about 94% seen once, with over 4% in the top ten. CDR1 ENHRY and CDR2 SYGVKD come from the germline V gene. The CDR3 totals 15 residues. V trimming: 2 bases; J trimming: 4 bases; junction bases outside the gene matches: 4. The chain is built from TRBV10-3 and TRBJ1-5; TRBD1 matches at 8 bases. The sample taken for sequencing was blood. The receptor was derived from a woman aged 55 to 70 in good health. The CDR3 loop is CAISEDRGGNQPQHF. The CDR3 nucleotides read TGTGCCATCAGTGAGGACAGGGGTGGAAATCAGCCCCAGCATTTT.